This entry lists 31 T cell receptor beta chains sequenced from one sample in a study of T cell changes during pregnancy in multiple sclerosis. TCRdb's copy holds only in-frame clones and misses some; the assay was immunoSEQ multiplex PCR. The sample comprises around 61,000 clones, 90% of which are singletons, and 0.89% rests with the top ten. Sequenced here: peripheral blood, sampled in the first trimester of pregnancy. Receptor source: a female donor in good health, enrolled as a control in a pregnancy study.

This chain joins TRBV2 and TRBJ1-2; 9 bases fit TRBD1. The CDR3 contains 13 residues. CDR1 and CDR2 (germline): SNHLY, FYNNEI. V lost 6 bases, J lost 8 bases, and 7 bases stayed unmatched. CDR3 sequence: CASRSGTGHGYTF. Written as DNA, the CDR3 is TGTGCCAGCAGATCCGGGACAGGGCACGGCTACACCTTC.

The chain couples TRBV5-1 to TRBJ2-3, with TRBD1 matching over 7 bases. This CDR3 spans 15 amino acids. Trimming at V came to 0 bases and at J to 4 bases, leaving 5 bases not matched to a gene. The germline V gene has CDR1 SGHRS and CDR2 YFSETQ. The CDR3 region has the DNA TGCGCCAGCAGCTTGGAAGGGGGCGCATCAGATACGCAGTATTTT. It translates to CASSLEGGASDTQYF.

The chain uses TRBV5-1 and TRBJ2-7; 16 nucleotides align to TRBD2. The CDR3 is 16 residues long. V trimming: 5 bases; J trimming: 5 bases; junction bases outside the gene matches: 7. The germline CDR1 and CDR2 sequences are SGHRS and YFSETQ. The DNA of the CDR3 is TGCGCCAGCAGAAGGGGGACTAGCGGGGGGGCTCACGAGCAGTACTTC. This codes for CASRRGTSGGAHEQYF.

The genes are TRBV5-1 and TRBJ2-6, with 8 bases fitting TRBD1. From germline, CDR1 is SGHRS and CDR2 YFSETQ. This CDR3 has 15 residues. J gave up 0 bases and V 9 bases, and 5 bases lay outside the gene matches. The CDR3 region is CATRQGSSGANVLTF. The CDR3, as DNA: TGCGCCACCCGACAGGGGAGCTCTGGGGCCAACGTCCTGACTTTC.

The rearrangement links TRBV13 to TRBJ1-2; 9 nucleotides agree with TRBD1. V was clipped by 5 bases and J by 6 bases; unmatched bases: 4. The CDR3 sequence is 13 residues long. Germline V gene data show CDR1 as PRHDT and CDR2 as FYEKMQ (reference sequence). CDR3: CASSPGTGHGYTF. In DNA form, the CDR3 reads TGTGCCAGCAGCCCAGGGACAGGGCATGGCTACACCTTC.

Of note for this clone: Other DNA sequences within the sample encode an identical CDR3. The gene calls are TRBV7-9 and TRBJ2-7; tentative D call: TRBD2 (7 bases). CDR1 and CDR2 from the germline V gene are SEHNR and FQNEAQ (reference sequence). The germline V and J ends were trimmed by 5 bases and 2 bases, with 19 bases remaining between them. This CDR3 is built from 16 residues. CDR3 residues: CASSGGGGTRTYEQYF. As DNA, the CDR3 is TGTGCCAGCAGCGGAGGGGGAGGGACTCGGACCTACGAGCAGTACTTC.

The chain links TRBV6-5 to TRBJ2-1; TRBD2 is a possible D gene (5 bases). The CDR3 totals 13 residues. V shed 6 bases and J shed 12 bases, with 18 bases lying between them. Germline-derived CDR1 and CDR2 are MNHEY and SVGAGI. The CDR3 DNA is TGTGCCAGCAGGGAACCAGGTTCAAGCGGGCAGTTCTTC. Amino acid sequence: CASREPGSSGQFF.

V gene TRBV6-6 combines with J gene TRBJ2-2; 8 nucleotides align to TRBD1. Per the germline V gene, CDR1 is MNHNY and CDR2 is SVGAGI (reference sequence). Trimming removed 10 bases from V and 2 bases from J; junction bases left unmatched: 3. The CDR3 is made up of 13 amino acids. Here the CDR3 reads CATGGLNTGELFF. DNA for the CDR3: TGTGCCACAGGGGGCCTAAACACCGGGGAGCTGTTTTTT.

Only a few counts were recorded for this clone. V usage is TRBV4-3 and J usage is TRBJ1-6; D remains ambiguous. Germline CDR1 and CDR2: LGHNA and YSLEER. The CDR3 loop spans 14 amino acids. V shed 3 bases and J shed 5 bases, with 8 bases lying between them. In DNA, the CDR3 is TGCGCCAGCAGCCAGGGCCAGGATAATTCACCCCTCCACTTT. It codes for CASSQGQDNSPLHF.

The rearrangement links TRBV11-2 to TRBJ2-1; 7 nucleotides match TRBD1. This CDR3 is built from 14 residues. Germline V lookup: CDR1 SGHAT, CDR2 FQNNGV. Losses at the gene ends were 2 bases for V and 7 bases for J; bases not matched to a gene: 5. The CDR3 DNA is TGTGCCAGCAGCTTACAACCGACAGGGAATGAGCAGTTCTTC. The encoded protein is CASSLQPTGNEQFF.

For the CDR3, the DNA is TGTGCCTGGAGTACTTTAAACACCGGGGAGCTGTTTTTT. Amino acid sequence: CAWSTLNTGELFF. J is TRBJ2-2 and V is TRBV30; D not resolved. This CDR3 region has 13 residues. V was shortened by 2 bases and J by 2 bases, with 6 bases between the two germline ends. Germline V gene sequence: CDR1 GTSNPN, CDR2 SVGIG (reference sequence).

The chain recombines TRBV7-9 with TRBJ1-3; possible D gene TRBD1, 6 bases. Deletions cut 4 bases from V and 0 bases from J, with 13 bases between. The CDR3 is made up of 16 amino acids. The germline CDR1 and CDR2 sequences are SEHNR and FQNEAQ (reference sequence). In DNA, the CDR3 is TGTGCCAGCAGCTACCGGGACACGAGCTCTGGAAACACCATATATTTT. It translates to CASSYRDTSSGNTIYF.

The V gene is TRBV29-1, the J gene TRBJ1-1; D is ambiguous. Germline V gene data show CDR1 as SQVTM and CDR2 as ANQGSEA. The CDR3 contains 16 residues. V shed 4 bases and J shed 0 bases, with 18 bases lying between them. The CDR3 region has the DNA TGCAGCGTTGTGGTTTCTGCTTCTATAATGAACACTGAAGCTTTCTTT. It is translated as CSVVVSASIMNTEAFF.

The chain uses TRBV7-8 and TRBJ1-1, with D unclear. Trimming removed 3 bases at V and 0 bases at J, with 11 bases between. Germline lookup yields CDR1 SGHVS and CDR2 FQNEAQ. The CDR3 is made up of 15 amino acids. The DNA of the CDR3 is TGTGCCAGCAGCTTTTACAGCTTCATGAACACTGAAGCTTTCTTT. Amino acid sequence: CASSFYSFMNTEAFF. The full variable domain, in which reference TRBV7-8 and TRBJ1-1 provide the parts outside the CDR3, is GAGVSQSPRYKVAKRGQDVALRCDPISGHVSLFWYQQALGQGPEFLTYFQNEAQLDKSGLPSDRFFAERPEGSVSTLKIQRTQQEDSAVYLCASSFYSFMNTEAFFGQGTRLTVV.

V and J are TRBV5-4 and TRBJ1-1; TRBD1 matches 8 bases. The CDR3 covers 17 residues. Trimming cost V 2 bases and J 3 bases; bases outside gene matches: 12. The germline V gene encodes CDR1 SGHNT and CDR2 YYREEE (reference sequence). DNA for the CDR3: TGTGCCAGCAGCTTAGGGACAGGAGGGATACTGGACACTGAAGCTTTCTTT. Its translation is CASSLGTGGILDTEAFF.

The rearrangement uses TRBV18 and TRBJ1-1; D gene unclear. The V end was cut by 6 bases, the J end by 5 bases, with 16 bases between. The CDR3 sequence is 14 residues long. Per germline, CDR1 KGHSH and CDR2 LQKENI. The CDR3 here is CASSEGVLGTEAFF. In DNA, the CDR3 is TGTGCCAGCTCTGAGGGTGTCCTCGGGACTGAAGCTTTCTTT.

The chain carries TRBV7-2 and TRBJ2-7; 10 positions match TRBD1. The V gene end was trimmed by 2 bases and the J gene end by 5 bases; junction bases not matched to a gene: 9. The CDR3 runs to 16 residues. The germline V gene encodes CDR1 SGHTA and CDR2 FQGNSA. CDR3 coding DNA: TGTGCCAGCAGCTTAATGACAGGGGGCTTAGGGAACGAGCAGTACTTC. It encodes CASSLMTGGLGNEQYF. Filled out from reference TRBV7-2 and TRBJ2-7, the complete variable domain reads GAGVSQSPSNKVTEKGKDVELRCDPISGHTALYWYRQSLGQGLEFLIYFQGNSAPDKSGLPSDRFSAERTGGSVSTLTIQRTQQEDSAVYLCASSLMTGGLGNEQYFGPGTRLTVT.

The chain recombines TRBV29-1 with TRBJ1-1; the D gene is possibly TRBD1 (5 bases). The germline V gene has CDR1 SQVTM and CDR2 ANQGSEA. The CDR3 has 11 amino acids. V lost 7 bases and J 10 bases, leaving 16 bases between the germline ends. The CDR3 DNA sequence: TGCAGCGCCCGGGGGGGGATAGGAGCTTTCTTT. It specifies CSARGGIGAFF.

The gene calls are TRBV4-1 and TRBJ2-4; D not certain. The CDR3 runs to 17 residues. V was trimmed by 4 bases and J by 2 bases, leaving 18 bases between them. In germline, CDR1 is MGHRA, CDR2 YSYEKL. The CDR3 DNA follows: TGCGCCAGCAGCCCGAGAACGCAAGATGTGACCAAAAACATTCAGTACTTC. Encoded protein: CASSPRTQDVTKNIQYF.

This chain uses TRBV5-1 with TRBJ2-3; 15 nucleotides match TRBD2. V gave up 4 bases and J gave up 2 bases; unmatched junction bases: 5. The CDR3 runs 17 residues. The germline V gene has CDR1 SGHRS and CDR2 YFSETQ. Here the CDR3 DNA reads TGCGCCAGCAGCCCCGGACTAGCGGGGGGGGACACAGATACGCAGTATTTT. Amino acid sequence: CASSPGLAGGDTDTQYF.

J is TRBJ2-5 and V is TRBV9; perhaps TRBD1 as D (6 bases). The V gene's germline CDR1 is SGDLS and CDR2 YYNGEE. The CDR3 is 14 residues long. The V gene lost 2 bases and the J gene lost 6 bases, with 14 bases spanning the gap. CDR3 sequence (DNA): TGTGCCAGCAGCGTCGGGCAGGGGATGAAGACCCAGTACTTC. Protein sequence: CASSVGQGMKTQYF.

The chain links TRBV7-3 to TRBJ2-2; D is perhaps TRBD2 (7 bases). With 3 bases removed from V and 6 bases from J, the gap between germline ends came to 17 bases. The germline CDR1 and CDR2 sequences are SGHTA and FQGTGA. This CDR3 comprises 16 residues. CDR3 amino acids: CASSFNGGASAGELFF. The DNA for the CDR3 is TGTGCCAGCAGCTTTAATGGGGGGGCTAGTGCCGGGGAGCTGTTTTTT.

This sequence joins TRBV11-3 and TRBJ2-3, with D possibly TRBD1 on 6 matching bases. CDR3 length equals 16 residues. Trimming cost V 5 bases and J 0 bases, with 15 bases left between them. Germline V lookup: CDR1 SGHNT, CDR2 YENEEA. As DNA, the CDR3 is TGTGCCAGCAGCCCCCTTGGACAGCCTAGCACAGATACGCAGTATTTT. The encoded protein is CASSPLGQPSTDTQYF.

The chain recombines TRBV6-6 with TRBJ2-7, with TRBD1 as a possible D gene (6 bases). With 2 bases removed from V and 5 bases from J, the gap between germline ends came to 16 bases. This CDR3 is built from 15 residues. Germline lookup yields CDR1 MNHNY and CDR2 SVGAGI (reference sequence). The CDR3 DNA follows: TGTGCCAGCAGTTACGATGTCAGGGGCCCCCACGAGCAGTACTTC. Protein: CASSYDVRGPHEQYF.

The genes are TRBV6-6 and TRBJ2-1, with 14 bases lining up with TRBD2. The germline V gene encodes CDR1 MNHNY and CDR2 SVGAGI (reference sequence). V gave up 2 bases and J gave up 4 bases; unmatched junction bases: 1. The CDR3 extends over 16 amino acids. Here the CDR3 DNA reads TGTGCCAGCAGTTACGGACTAGCGGGGGGATACAATGAGCAGTTCTTC. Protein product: CASSYGLAGGYNEQFF.

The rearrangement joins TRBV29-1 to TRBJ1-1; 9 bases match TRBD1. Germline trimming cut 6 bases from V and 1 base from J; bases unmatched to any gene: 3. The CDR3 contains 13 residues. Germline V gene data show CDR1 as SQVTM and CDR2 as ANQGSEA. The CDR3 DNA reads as TGCAGCGTGGTGACAGGGGGGAACACTGAAGCTTTCTTT. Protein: CSVVTGGNTEAFF.

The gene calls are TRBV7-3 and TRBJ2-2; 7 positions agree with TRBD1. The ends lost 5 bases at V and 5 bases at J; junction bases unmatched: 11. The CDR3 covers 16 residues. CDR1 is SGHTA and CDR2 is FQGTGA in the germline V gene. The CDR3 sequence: CASSPRRQGSTGELFF. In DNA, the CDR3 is TGTGCCAGCAGCCCAAGGAGACAGGGAAGTACCGGGGAGCTGTTTTTT.

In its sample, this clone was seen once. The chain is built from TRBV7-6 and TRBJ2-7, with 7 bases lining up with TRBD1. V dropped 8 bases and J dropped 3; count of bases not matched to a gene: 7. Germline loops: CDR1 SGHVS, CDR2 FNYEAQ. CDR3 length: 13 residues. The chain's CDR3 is CASGGQVGYEQYF. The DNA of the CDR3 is TGTGCCAGCGGAGGACAGGTCGGCTACGAGCAGTACTTC.

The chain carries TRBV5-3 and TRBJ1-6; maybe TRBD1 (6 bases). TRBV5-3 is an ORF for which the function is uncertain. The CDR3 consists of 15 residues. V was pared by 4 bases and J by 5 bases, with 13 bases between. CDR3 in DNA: TGTGCCAGAAGCGCTTCGACAGGCCATAATTCACCCCTCCACTTT. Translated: CARSASTGHNSPLHF.

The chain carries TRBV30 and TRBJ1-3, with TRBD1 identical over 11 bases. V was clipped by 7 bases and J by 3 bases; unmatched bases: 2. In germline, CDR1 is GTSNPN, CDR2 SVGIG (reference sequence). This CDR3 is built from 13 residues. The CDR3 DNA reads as TGTGCCTCCGGGACAGGGGGTGGAAACACCATATATTTT. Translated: CASGTGGGNTIYF.

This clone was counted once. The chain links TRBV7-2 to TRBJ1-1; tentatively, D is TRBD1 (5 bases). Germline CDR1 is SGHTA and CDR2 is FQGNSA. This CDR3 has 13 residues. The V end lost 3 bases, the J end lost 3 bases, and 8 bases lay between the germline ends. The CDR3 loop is CASSFTGDTEAFF. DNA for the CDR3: TGTGCCAGCAGCTTCACGGGGGACACTGAAGCTTTCTTT.